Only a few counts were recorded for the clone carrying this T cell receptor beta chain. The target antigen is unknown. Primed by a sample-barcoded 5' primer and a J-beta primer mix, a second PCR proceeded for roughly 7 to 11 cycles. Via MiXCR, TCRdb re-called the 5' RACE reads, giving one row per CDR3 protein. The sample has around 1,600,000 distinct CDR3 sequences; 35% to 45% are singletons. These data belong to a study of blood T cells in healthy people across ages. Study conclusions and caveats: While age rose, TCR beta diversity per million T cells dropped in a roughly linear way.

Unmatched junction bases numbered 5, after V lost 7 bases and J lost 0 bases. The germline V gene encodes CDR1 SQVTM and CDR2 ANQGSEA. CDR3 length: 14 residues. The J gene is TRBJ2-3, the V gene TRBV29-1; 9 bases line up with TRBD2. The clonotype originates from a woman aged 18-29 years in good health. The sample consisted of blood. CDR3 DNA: TGCAGCGGGGCAACTAGCGGGAGCACAGATACGCAGTATTTT. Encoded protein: CSGATSGSTDTQYF.